What follows are 7 T cell receptor beta chains derived from one specimen sequenced in a study of post-analysis software for immune sequencing data. Unique molecular identifiers were carried by the TCR beta cDNA libraries. MiXCR, applied by TCRdb to the PCR reads, yields one record per CDR3 protein. This table has around 160,000 distinct CDR3 sequences, around 34% appearing once. Material: blood, obtained after autologous hematopoietic stem cell transplantation. These receptors were collected from a girl between 10 and 17 years old with multiple sclerosis.

The chain has TRBV12-5 and TRBJ1-3; D is unclear. The CDR3 loop spans 14 amino acids. Germline CDR1 is LGHNT and CDR2 is FRNRAP. The germline V and J ends were trimmed by 6 bases and 0 bases, with 9 bases remaining between them. CDR3 region: CASGPGNSGNTIYF. The CDR3 DNA reads TGTGCTAGTGGCCCCGGGAACTCTGGAAACACCATATATTTT. The full variable domain, completed using reference TRBV12-5 and TRBJ1-3, is DARVTQTPRHKVTEMGQEVTMRCQPILGHNTVFWYRQTMMQGLELLAYFRNRAPLDDSGMPKDRFSAEMPDATLATLKIQPSEPRDSAVYFCASGPGNSGNTIYFGEGSWLTVV.

The gene calls are TRBV29-1 and TRBJ2-1; possibly TRBD2 for D (5 bases). This CDR3 comprises 13 residues. With 7 bases removed from V and 6 bases from J, the gap between germline ends came to 16 bases. In germline, CDR1 is SQVTM, CDR2 ANQGSEA. CDR3 sequence reads: CSGRAEVVNEQFF. For the CDR3, the DNA is TGCAGCGGCAGAGCGGAGGTCGTCAATGAGCAGTTCTTC.

This clonotype was seen once. This chain connects TRBV6-5 to TRBJ1-4; the match to TRBD1 covers 10 bases. CDR1 is MNHEY and CDR2 is SVGAGI in the germline V gene. V shed 6 bases and J 11 bases; nucleotides not matched to a gene: 15. The CDR3 sequence is 16 residues long. As DNA, the CDR3 is TGTGCCAGCAGCCGTACTCTACCGGGACAGGGGACTAAACTGTTTTTT. Its protein product is CASSRTLPGQGTKLFF.

The rearrangement links TRBV19 to TRBJ2-7, with D unresolved. The ends were cut back, 4 bases at V and 0 bases at J, with 7 bases in the middle. The CDR3 runs 13 residues. Looked up from germline, CDR1 is LNHDA and CDR2 is SQIVND (reference sequence). In nucleotides, the CDR3 is TGTGCCAGTAGTACGGTCCTCTCCTACGAGCAGTACTTC. Translation: CASSTVLSYEQYF.

The V and J genes are TRBV6-2 or TRBV6-3 and TRBJ2-4, with no clear D. Judging by the DNA end, TRBJ2-7 fits better; the J call may be wrong. The CDR3 has 13 residues. Germline V gene sequence: CDR1 MNHEY, CDR2 SVGEGT. The CDR3 nucleotides are TGTGCCAGCAGTTACAAAAGCGAGTACGAGCAGTACTTC. As protein: CASSYKSEYEQYF.

The V call is TRBV12-5, the J call TRBJ2-7, with a possible D match to TRBD1 (5 bases). V lost 0 bases and J 5 bases, leaving 5 bases between the germline ends. The CDR3 is made up of 12 amino acids. Germline V lookup: CDR1 LGHNT, CDR2 FRNRAP. CDR3 in DNA: TGTGCTAGTGGTTTGGTCAGGGACGAGCAGTACTTC. Translating it yields CASGLVRDEQYF.

V and J are TRBV5-6 and TRBJ1-5, with D possibly being TRBD1 (6 bases). This CDR3 is 15 amino acids long. V was cut by 0 bases and J by 9 bases, with 16 bases left in between. Germline loops: CDR1 SGHDT, CDR2 YYEEEE. This chain's CDR3 is CASSLGTGPSRPQHF. DNA for the CDR3: TGTGCCAGCAGCTTGGGAACAGGGCCGTCCCGGCCCCAGCATTTT.